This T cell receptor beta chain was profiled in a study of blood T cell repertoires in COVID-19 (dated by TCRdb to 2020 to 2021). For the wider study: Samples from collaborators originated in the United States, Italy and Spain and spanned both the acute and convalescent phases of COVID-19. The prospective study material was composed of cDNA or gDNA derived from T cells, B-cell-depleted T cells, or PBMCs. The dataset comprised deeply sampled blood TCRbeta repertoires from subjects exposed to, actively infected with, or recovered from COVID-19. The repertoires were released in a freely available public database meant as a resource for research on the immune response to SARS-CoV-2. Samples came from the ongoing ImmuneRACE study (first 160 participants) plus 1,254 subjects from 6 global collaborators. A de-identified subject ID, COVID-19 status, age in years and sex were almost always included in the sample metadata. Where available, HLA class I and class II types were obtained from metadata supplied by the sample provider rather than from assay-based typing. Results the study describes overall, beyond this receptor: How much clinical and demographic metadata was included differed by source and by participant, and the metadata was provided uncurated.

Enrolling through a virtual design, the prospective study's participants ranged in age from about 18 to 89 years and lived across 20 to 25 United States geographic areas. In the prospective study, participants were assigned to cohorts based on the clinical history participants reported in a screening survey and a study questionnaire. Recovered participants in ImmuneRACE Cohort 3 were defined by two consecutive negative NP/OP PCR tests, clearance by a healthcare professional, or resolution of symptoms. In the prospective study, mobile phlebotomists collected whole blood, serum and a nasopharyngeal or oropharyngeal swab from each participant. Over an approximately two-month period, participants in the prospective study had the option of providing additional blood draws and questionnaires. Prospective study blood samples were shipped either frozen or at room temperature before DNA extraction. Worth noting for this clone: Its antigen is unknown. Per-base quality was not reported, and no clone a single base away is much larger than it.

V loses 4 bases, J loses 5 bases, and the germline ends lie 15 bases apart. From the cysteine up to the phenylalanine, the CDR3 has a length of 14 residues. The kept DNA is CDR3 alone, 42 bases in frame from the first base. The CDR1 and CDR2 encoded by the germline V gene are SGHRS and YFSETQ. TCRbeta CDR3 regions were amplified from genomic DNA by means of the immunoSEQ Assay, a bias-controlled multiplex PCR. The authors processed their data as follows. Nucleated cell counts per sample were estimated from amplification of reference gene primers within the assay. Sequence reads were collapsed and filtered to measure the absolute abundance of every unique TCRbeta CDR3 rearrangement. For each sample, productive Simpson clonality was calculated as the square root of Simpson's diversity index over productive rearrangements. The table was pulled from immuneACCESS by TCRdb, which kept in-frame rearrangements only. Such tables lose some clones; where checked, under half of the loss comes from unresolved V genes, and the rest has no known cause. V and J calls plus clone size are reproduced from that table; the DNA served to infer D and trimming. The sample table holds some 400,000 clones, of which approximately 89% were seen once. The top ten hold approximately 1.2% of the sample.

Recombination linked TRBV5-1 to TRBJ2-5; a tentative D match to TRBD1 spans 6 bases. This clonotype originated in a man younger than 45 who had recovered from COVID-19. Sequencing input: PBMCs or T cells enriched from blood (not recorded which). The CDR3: CASSVQGWGETQYF. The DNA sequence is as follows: TGCGCCAGCAGCGTACAGGGATGGGGGGAGACCCAGTACTTC.